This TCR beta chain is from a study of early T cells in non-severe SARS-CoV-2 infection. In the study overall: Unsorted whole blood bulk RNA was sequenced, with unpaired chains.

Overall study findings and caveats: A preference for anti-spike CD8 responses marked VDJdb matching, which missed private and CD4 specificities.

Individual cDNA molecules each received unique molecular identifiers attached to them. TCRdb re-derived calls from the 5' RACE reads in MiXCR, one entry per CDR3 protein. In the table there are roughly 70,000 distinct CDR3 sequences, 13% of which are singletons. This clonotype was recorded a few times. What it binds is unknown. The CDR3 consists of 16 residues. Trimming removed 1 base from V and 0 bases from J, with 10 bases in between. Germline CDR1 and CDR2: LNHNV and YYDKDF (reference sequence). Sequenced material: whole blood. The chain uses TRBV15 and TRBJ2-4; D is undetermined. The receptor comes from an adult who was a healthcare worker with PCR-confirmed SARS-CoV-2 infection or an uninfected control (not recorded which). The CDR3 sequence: CATSRVSLVAKNIQYF. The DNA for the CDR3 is TGTGCCACCAGCAGAGTATCATTGGTAGCCAAAAACATTCAGTACTTC. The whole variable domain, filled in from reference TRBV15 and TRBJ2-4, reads DAMVIQNPRYQVTQFGKPVTLSCSQTLNHNVMYWYQQKSSQAPKLLFHYYDKDFNNEADTPDNFQSRRPNTSFCFLDIRSPGLGDTAMYLCATSRVSLVAKNIQYFGAGTRLSVL.